Following are 12 T cell receptor beta chains from one sample sequenced in a study of a mutant IDH1 vaccine in newly diagnosed glioma. Described time point: week 5, during vaccination. Doses consisted of 300 ug of mutant IDH1 20-mer peptide each, paired with topical imiquimod. No antigen has been assigned to these receptors. Libraries were prepared by immunoSEQ multiplex PCR; TCRdb keeps only in-frame clonotypes and omits some of them. Altogether around 52,000 clones are present, around 80% being singletons, with the ten largest covering approximately 2%. The sequencing used PBMCs, collected from a glioma patient whose treatment included an IDH1 peptide vaccine. Receptor source: a woman in her forties with glioma.

The chain links TRBV7-3 to TRBJ1-1, with a tentative D call TRBD1 (6 bases). The CDR3 sequence is 15 residues long. The V gene lost 3 bases and the J gene lost 2 bases, with 13 bases spanning the gap. Germline values: CDR1 SGHTA, CDR2 FQGTGA. The CDR3 DNA reads TGTGCCAGCAGCTTTATCAGGGGCCGCAACACTGAAGCTTTCTTT. Its translation: CASSFIRGRNTEAFF.

This clone was seen a handful of times. The genes are TRBV7-8 and TRBJ1-2, with 8 bases matching TRBD1. Trimming cost V 5 bases and J 7 bases; bases outside gene matches: 9. The V gene's germline CDR1 is SGHVS and CDR2 FQNEAQ. The CDR3 extends over 14 amino acids. CDR3 residues: CASSRTGGGPGYTF. CDR3 DNA sequence: TGTGCCAGCAGCAGAACAGGGGGTGGGCCTGGCTACACCTTC.

The chain has TRBV29-1 and TRBJ2-1; TRBD2 agrees at 12 bases. The CDR3 has 18 residues. The V segment lost 5 bases and the J segment 0 bases; nucleotides outside the gene matches: 11. The V gene's germline CDR1 is SQVTM and CDR2 ANQGSEA. This CDR3 reads CSVFLLAGGSSSYNEQFF. CDR3 in DNA: TGCAGCGTTTTCTTACTAGCGGGGGGATCGAGCTCCTACAATGAGCAGTTCTTC.

The chain links TRBV5-4 to TRBJ2-1; D is perhaps TRBD2 (7 bases). This CDR3 is built from 15 residues. CDR1 is SGHNT, CDR2 YYREEE, per germline (reference sequence). V was clipped by 2 bases and J by 7 bases, with 16 bases between them. The CDR3 region has the DNA TGTGCCAGCAGCTTAGAGGGGGGGGGCTGGAATGAGCAGTTCTTC. It translates to CASSLEGGGWNEQFF.

The CDR3: CASSRRRDDGNTIYF. The CDR3 nucleotides are TGTGCCAGCAGCCGCCGCCGGGATGATGGAAACACCATATATTTT. The rearrangement links TRBV27 to TRBJ1-3; no clear D. The CDR3 is 15 amino acids. Germline CDR1 is MNHEY and CDR2 is SMNVEV (reference sequence). V gave up 6 bases and J gave up 3 bases, with 15 bases separating them.

V gene TRBV19 combines with J gene TRBJ1-1; TRBD1 matches 7 bases. This CDR3 is built from 14 residues. Germline V gene data show CDR1 as LNHDA and CDR2 as SQIVND (reference sequence). V lost 5 bases, J lost 5 bases, and 8 bases stayed unmatched. Here the CDR3 reads CASSLEDRVTEAFF. The DNA of the CDR3 is TGTGCCAGTAGTCTGGAAGACAGGGTAACTGAAGCTTTCTTT.

This clone was recorded once. This sequence joins TRBV27 and TRBJ1-5; D is ambiguous. The germline V gene has CDR1 MNHEY and CDR2 SMNVEV (reference sequence). The CDR3 extends over 11 amino acids. The V gene lost 2 bases and the J gene lost 5 bases, with 1 base spanning the gap. The DNA of the CDR3 is TGTGCCAGCAGTTTAGATCAGCCCCAGCATTTT. Its protein is CASSLDQPQHF.

A few counts support this clone. Here the CDR3 DNA reads TGTGCCAGCAGCCAAGGTAGACAGGGCAATCAGCCCCAGCATTTT. This translates into CASSQGRQGNQPQHF. The V call is TRBV4-2, the J call TRBJ1-5; weak D call: TRBD1 (6 bases). V dropped 1 base and J dropped 2 bases, with 9 bases sitting between them. Germline V gives CDR1 LGHNA, CDR2 YNFKEQ. CDR3 length equals 15 residues.

The rearrangement links TRBV9 to TRBJ2-2; no definite D call. The CDR3 sequence is 14 residues long. CDR1 SGDLS and CDR2 YYNGEE come from the germline V gene. V was shortened by 2 bases and J by 0 bases, with 5 bases between the two germline ends. The CDR3 region is CASSVDTNTGELFF. The CDR3 DNA reads TGTGCCAGCAGCGTCGACACGAACACCGGGGAGCTGTTTTTT.

The V gene is TRBV27, the J gene TRBJ2-3; the D is unclear. V dropped 4 bases and J dropped 2 bases, with 10 bases sitting between them. This CDR3 contains 14 residues. Germline CDR1 is MNHEY and CDR2 is SMNVEV (reference sequence). CDR3 in DNA: TGTGCCAGCAGTTCTCTATTCCCCACAGATACGCAGTATTTT. As protein: CASSSLFPTDTQYF.

This clone has just one count. The rearrangement links TRBV27 to TRBJ1-4; D unresolved. The germline gives CDR1 MNHEY, CDR2 SMNVEV (reference sequence). The length of the CDR3 is 16 residues. V gave up 6 bases and J gave up 3 bases, with 17 bases separating them. The CDR3 is CASRPRVPEANEKLFF. CDR3 bases: TGTGCCAGCAGGCCCCGGGTCCCCGAGGCTAATGAAAAACTGTTTTTT.

This clone was seen just once. This sequence joins TRBV7-2 and TRBJ2-5; D may be TRBD2 (6 bases). V was trimmed by 3 bases and J by 7 bases, leaving 18 bases between them. Germline-derived CDR1 and CDR2 are SGHTA and FQGNSA. The CDR3 has 15 residues. CDR3 residues: CASSFVAEGPGTQYF. The CDR3 DNA reads as TGTGCCAGCAGCTTCGTAGCGGAAGGGCCGGGGACCCAGTACTTC. Supplemented by reference TRBV7-2 and TRBJ2-5, the full variable domain reads GAGVSQSPSNKVTEKGKDVELRCDPISGHTALYWYRQSLGQGLEFLIYFQGNSAPDKSGLPSDRFSAERTGGSVSTLTIQRTQQEDSAVYLCASSFVAEGPGTQYFGPGTRLLVL.